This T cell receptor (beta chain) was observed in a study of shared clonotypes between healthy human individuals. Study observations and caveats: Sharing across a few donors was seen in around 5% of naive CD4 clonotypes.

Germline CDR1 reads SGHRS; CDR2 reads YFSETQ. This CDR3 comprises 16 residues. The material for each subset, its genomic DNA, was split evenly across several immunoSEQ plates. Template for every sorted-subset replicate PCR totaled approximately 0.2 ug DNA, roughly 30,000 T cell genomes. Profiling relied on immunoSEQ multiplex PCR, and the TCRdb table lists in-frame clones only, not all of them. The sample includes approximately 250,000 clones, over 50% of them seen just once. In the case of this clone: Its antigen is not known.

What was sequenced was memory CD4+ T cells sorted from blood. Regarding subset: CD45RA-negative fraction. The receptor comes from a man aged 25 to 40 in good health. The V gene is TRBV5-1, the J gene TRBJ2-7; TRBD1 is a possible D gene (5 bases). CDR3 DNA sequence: TGCGCTCCTGGGCAGGGTATGTCCCTGTATCCCTTCGAGCAGTACTTC. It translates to CAPGQGMSLYPFEQYF. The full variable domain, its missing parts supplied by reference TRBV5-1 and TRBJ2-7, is KAGVTQTPRYLIKTRGQQVTLSCSPISGHRSVSWYQQTPGQGLQFLFEYFSETQRNKGNFPGRFSGRQFSNSRSEMNVSTLELGDSALYLCAPGQGMSLYPFEQYFGPGTRLTVT.